A single sample gave rise to the 20 T cell receptor beta chains below, sequenced in a study of regulatory T cells in long-lasting Graves disease listed by TCRdb under 2021. The method behind the library was multiplex PCR. The sample was run on an Illumina HiSeq 4000. iRepertoire HTBI primers and Arm-PCR amplification of CDR3 regions were used to construct TCR beta libraries. TCRdb trimmed the raw reads at Q25, called clones with MiXCR and kept productive beta chains. Rows merge per CDR3 protein into single entries with the most common DNA and genes. This sample gives around 500,000 distinct CDR3 sequences in total; around 13% of them show up just once. The ten largest make up 8% to 10% of the sample. The time point label, as the study defines it: newly diagnosed GD, antithyroid drugs for less than 3 months. For both TCR sequencing and RNA sequencing, RNA was extracted from PBMCs in TRIzol. The sample also formed part of further work on T cells in Graves' hyperthyroidism and ophthalmopathy.

Sequences were derived from peripheral blood mononuclear cells (PBMCs), sampled at new diagnosis, from a patient treated with antithyroid drugs. The receptors were gathered from a woman between 25 and 40 years old with Graves disease. Donor details come from another sample of the same person, matched by shared clones.

This clonotype came up many times. This sequence joins TRBV9 and TRBJ2-1; maybe TRBD2 (5 bases). Trimming pared 0 bases from V and 8 bases from J, leaving 9 bases between. The CDR3 totals 13 residues. From germline, CDR1 is SGDLS and CDR2 YYNGEE. The CDR3, as DNA: TGTGCCAGCAGCGTAGGAGGGTTCGATGAGCAGTTCTTC. It is translated as CASSVGGFDEQFF.

The chain carries TRBV4-1 and TRBJ1-1, with D unclear. Trimming shortened V by 0 bases and J by 4 bases, and 9 bases separated the two germline ends. Germline lookup yields CDR1 MGHRA and CDR2 YSYEKL. The CDR3 loop spans 14 amino acids. The CDR3 loop is CASSQDWVTTEAFF. As DNA, the CDR3 is TGCGCCAGCAGCCAAGATTGGGTAACCACTGAAGCTTTCTTT.

V usage is TRBV7-2 and J usage is TRBJ2-7; the D gene could be TRBD1 or TRBD2 (5 bases each). The germline gives CDR1 SGHTA, CDR2 FQGNSA. This CDR3 is 15 amino acids long. The V and J ends lost 7 bases and 0 bases respectively, with 16 bases between them. In DNA, the CDR3 is TGTGCCAGCATCTTGGGGGAGACAGACTCCTACGAGCAGTACTTC. It translates to CASILGETDSYEQYF.

V gene TRBV6-2 or TRBV6-3 combines with J gene TRBJ2-7; 8 positions match TRBD2. CDR1 is MNHEY and CDR2 is SVGEGT in the germline V gene. The CDR3 length is 18 residues. V was pared by 0 bases and J by 6 bases, with 16 bases of the junction left unmatched. Written as DNA, the CDR3 is TGTGCCAGCAGTTACTCGATCCAACCCGGGACTAGAAGGGTCGAGCAGTACTTC. Protein: CASSYSIQPGTRRVEQYF.

This clonotype was found many times. V usage is TRBV28 and J usage is TRBJ2-3; 8 nucleotides agree with TRBD1. The CDR3 has 16 amino acids. Unmatched junction bases numbered 13, after V lost 11 bases and J lost 0 bases. Germline-derived CDR1 and CDR2 are MDHEN and SYDVKM. DNA of the CDR3: TGTGCCGGCACAAACGACAGGGGAATGAGCACAGATACGCAGTATTTT. It is translated as CAGTNDRGMSTDTQYF.

At least ten counts were recorded for this clonotype. The chain recombines TRBV6-1 with TRBJ2-7; tentatively, D is TRBD2 (6 bases). V was pared by 6 bases and J by 0 bases, with 18 bases between. The CDR3 spans 16 residues. The V gene's germline CDR1 is MNHNS and CDR2 SASEGT. CDR3 sequence: CASSPGGSFFSYEQYF. CDR3 DNA: TGTGCCAGCAGCCCCGGAGGGTCCTTCTTCTCCTACGAGCAGTACTTC.

Ten or more counts support this clonotype. The rearrangement uses TRBV3-1 and TRBJ2-5; D call uncertain. Germline V gene lookup returns CDR1 LGHDT and CDR2 YNNKEL (reference sequence). Deletions cut 2 bases from V and 2 bases from J, with 9 bases between. CDR3 length equals 14 residues. The CDR3 spells CASSQFAIQETQYF. In DNA form, the CDR3 reads TGTGCCAGCAGCCAATTTGCGATACAAGAGACCCAGTACTTC.

This clonotype came up once. A single base separates this from a much larger clone, so it may be a read error. J is TRBJ2-3 and V is TRBV9; tentative D call: TRBD1 (5 bases). This CDR3 contains 14 residues. Looked up from germline, CDR1 is SGDLS and CDR2 is YYNGEE. The CDR3 coding sequence is TGTGCCAGCAGCGTGCAGGGTTCCGCAGATACGCAGTTTTTT. Translation: CASSVQGSADTQFF.

The genes are TRBV7-6 and TRBJ2-1, with D maybe TRBD1 (6 bases). Germline CDR1 SGHVS, CDR2 FNYEAQ. The CDR3 covers 19 residues. Trimming left V 2 bases short and J 10 bases short, with 30 bases between. CDR3 protein: CASSLLGLASHRTDLEQFF. CDR3 bases: TGTGCCAGCAGCTTACTAGGGCTGGCTAGTCATAGGACAGATTTAGAGCAGTTCTTC.

This clonotype appeared a few times. The chain is built from TRBV11-2 and TRBJ2-5; either TRBD1 or TRBD2 may supply D (5 bases each). V lost 8 bases and J 5 bases, leaving 18 bases between the germline ends. Germline CDR1 is SGHAT and CDR2 is FQNNGV. This CDR3 is 14 amino acids long. The CDR3 coding sequence is TGTGCCAGCGGGCTCAGGGAGATAGGGGAGACCCAGTACTTC. This codes for CASGLREIGETQYF.

This clonotype was seen repeatedly, ten times or more. This chain links TRBV12-3 or TRBV12-4 with TRBJ1-6; D remains unclear. Trimming left V 7 bases short and J 9 bases short, with 16 bases between. This CDR3 has 14 amino acids. The CDR3 region has the DNA TGTGCCAGCAATAGGGCAGGCGGGAGTTCACCCCTCCACTTT. Translating gives CASNRAGGSSPLHF.

The rearrangement links TRBV6-5 to TRBJ1-2; the D is unclear. The CDR3 has 13 amino acids. The germline CDR1 and CDR2 sequences are MNHEY and SVGAGI. Trimming shortened V by 2 bases and J by 2 bases, and 6 bases separated the two germline ends. The CDR3 is CASSYELNYGYTF. The CDR3, as DNA: TGTGCCAGCAGTTACGAACTAAACTATGGCTACACCTTC.

This clonotype has just a few counts. This rearrangement joins TRBV4-3 to TRBJ2-7; 8 positions agree with TRBD2. Germline V gene data show CDR1 as LGHNA and CDR2 as YSLEER. With 0 bases clipped from V and 2 bases from J, the junction kept 9 bases outside the gene matches. CDR3 length: 17 residues. The CDR3 is CASSQDKVGLAAYEQYF. CDR3 DNA: TGCGCCAGCAGCCAAGATAAAGTCGGACTAGCTGCCTACGAGCAGTACTTC.

This clonotype was seen repeatedly, ten times or more. The genes are TRBV20-1 and TRBJ2-5, with D unclear. Germline V gives CDR1 DFQATT, CDR2 SNEGSKA (reference sequence). The CDR3 loop spans 13 amino acids. V gave up 0 bases and J gave up 4 bases, with 9 bases separating them. The CDR3 reads CSARDSGRETQYF. The CDR3 nucleotides are TGCAGTGCTAGAGATTCGGGCCGAGAGACCCAGTACTTC.

The V gene is TRBV10-1, the J gene TRBJ1-1; 11 bases map to TRBD1. The CDR3 runs 18 residues. The J segment lost 2 bases and the V segment lost 9 bases, leaving 17 bases of the junction unmatched. Germline CDR1 WNHNN, CDR2 SYGVQD (reference sequence). The CDR3 sequence: CARRPGQGDVMGNTEAFF. CDR3 coding DNA: TGCGCCAGGCGGCCGGGACAGGGGGACGTAATGGGAAACACTGAAGCTTTCTTT.

About this clonotype: A much larger clone is a single base away; this may be a read error. The chain employs TRBV7-2 and TRBJ2-7; TRBD2 is a possible D gene (6 bases). CDR3 length equals 17 residues. CDR1 is SGHTA, CDR2 FQGNSA, per germline. The CDR3 coding sequence is TGTGCCAGCGGCTTTGTATGGGGCGGAGGGTCCTCCTACGAGCAGTACTTC. Its protein product is CASGFVWGGGSSYEQYF.

This clonotype has at least ten counts. The chain links TRBV3-1 to TRBJ2-7; no firm D call. V was clipped by 3 bases and J by 6 bases, with 12 bases between them. The CDR3 covers 13 residues. Per germline, CDR1 LGHDT and CDR2 YNNKEL (reference sequence). CDR3 protein: CASSQPWLGEQYF. CDR3 DNA sequence: TGTGCCAGCAGCCAGCCCTGGCTCGGCGAGCAGTACTTC.

The gene calls are TRBV10-3 and TRBJ2-2; D gene unclear. CDR1 is ENHRY and CDR2 is SYGVKD in the germline V gene. The CDR3 totals 12 residues. V lost 6 bases and J lost 0, with 2 bases in between. As DNA, the CDR3 is TGTGCCATCAGCCCGAACACCGGGGAGCTGTTTTTT. Protein: CAISPNTGELFF.

Only a few counts were recorded for this clonotype. The J gene is TRBJ2-6, the V gene TRBV19; 10 bases fit TRBD1. V shed 7 bases and J 0 bases; nucleotides not matched to a gene: 6. The germline gives CDR1 LNHDA, CDR2 SQIVND (reference sequence). This CDR3 comprises 17 residues. DNA of the CDR3: TGTGCCAGTACCGCGGGACAGGGGTACTCTGGGGCCAACGTCCTGACTTTC. Translating gives CASTAGQGYSGANVLTF.

This clonotype was detected only a few times. At one boundary the junction diverges from the germline segment, which might be a read error. The V call is TRBV28, the J call TRBJ2-1; D unresolved. Germline V CDR1 and CDR2: MDHEN, SYDVKM. The CDR3 loop spans 13 amino acids. The CDR3 nucleotides are TGTGCCAACAGTTTATGGGATAATCCAAAACAGTTCTTC. Translated: CANSLWDNPKQFF.